Listed below are T cell receptor beta chains from one sample, sequenced in a study of blood T cell repertoires in COVID-19. The table came from immunoSEQ multiplex PCR; TCRdb's copy has only in-frame clones and leaves some out. This table holds about 130,000 clones, approximately 89% found once. Sequencing was performed on peripheral blood. The receptors here all came from a woman in her sixties with acute or convalescent COVID-19. The CDR3 runs from the conserved cysteine through the conserved F or W. The D gene is left open where the match is weak. The size field is filled for only some rows; it gives once, few, many or a size class.

j_gene	abundance	d_gene	v_gene	CDR3nt	CDR3aa
TRBJ1-2	.	.	TRBV28	TGTGCCAGCAGCGACAGGCCCAAGGGCTACACCTTC	CASSDRPKGYTF
TRBJ1-2	few	TRBD1	TRBV7-8	TGTGCCAGCACCCAAGCGGGGACAGGGGAGGACTATGGCTACACCTTC	CASTQAGTGEDYGYTF
TRBJ1-6	.	.	TRBV11-2	TGTGCCAGCAGCTCATGGACTGGGAATTCACCCCTCCACTTT	CASSSWTGNSPLHF
TRBJ1-5	.	.	TRBV9	TGTGCCAGCAGCGTAGCCGAGGGCAATCAGCCCCAGCATTTT	CASSVAEGNQPQHF
TRBJ1-6	.	TRBD1	TRBV19	TGTGCCAGTAAGGCCCAACAGGGGGGTAATTCACCCCTCCACTTT	CASKAQQGGNSPLHF
TRBJ2-2	.	TRBD2	TRBV5-1	TGCGCCAGCAGCTACAGGACTAGTGCAAACACCGGGGAGCTGTTTTTT	CASSYRTSANTGELFF
TRBJ1-2	.	.	TRBV25-1	TGTGCCAGCAGTGATCTGGGGACTGGCTATGGCTACACCTTC	CASSDLGTGYGYTF
TRBJ2-2	.	.	TRBV2	TGTGCCAGCAGTGAGAGGGTGAACACCGGGGAGCTGTTTTTT	CASSERVNTGELFF
TRBJ1-4	.	.	TRBV11-3	TGTGCCAGCACTGCGGGACCTGCAACTAATGAAAAACTGTTTTTT	CASTAGPATNEKLFF
TRBJ2-5	.	.	TRBV6-1	TGTGCCAGCAGCGTCAGGGTACTACTTGGGGAGACCCAGTACTTC	CASSVRVLLGETQYF
TRBJ1-1	.	.	TRBV5-4	TGTGCCGTTACGGGTAAGTCGGACACTGAAGCTTTCTTT	CAVTGKSDTEAFF
TRBJ2-5	.	TRBD2	TRBV30	TGTGCCTGGAGTAGGTGGGAGGGCCAATACTTC	CAWSRWEGQYF
TRBJ1-1	few	.	TRBV12-3/TRBV12-4	TGTGCCAGCAGCCTGAACCGGGGCACTGAAGCTTTCTTT	CASSLNRGTEAFF
TRBJ1-1	.	.	TRBV10-3	TGTGCCATCAGTGAGTCGGTAGGGGCGAACACTGAAGCTTTCTTT	CAISESVGANTEAFF
TRBJ1-2	once	TRBD1	TRBV3-1/TRBV3-2	TGTGCCAGCAGCCGAGGGACAGGGCGCGTTAACTATGGCTACACCTTC	CASSRGTGRVNYGYTF
TRBJ1-4	.	.	TRBV9	TGTGCCAGCAGCGTAGGAGCGAATGAAAAACTGTTTTTT	CASSVGANEKLFF
TRBJ1-3	once	.	TRBV30	TGTGCCTGGAGTGTAAGCGACCACTCTGGAAACACCATATATTTT	CAWSVSDHSGNTIYF
TRBJ1-5	.	TRBD1	TRBV19	TGTGCCACCCAGAAGTTCACAGGGGGAAATCGCAATCAGCCCCAGCATTTT	CATQKFTGGNRNQPQHF
TRBJ1-6	.	TRBD1	TRBV6-6	TGTGCCAGCAACCCCGGGACAGGCCCTTATTCACCCCTCCACTTT	CASNPGTGPYSPLHF
TRBJ1-2	.	.	TRBV15	TGTGCCACCAGCAGAGATTCCCTCATGGGGCGAGGCTACACCTTC	CATSRDSLMGRGYTF
TRBJ1-1	.	TRBD1	TRBV13	TGTGCCAGCAGCTTCGAGGGGGCGCAAATCCCCACTGAAGCTTTCTTT	CASSFEGAQIPTEAFF
TRBJ1-2	once	TRBD1	TRBV5-1	TGCGCCAGCAGCTTGGCCCTAACAGGGGGCGGCTACACCTTC	CASSLALTGGGYTF
TRBJ2-3	.	.	TRBV7-2	TGTGCCAGCAGTGCCTCTGCGCGTGGAGATACGCAGTATTTT	CASSASARGDTQYF
TRBJ2-2	.	TRBD2	TRBV6-2/TRBV6-3	TGTGCCAGCAGTTCCCCAAGACTAGCGGGAACCGGGGAGCTGTTTTTT	CASSSPRLAGTGELFF
TRBJ1-5	few	.	TRBV12-5	TGTGCTAGTGGCATAGCGGGGAGGCAGCCCCAGCATTTT	CASGIAGRQPQHF
TRBJ1-3	.	.	TRBV21-1	TGTGCCAGCAGCACCGGACAGGGGGCGCGGGACACCATATATTTT	CASSTGQGARDTIYF
TRBJ2-2	.	TRBD2	TRBV14	TGTGCCAGCAGCCGAAGGGGAGGGACCGGGGAGCTGTTTTTT	CASSRRGGTGELFF
TRBJ2-1	.	.	TRBV20-1	TGCAGTGCTAGTCCCCCGGGACTTAACAATGAGCAGTTCTTC	CSASPPGLNNEQFF
TRBJ1-2	.	.	TRBV6-1	TGTGCCAGCAGTGAAGAGGAGGGGCAGGCCTACTATGGCTACACCTTC	CASSEEEGQAYYGYTF
TRBJ2-1	.	TRBD2	TRBV3-1/TRBV3-2	TGTGCCAGCAGCTTAACTAGCGGGGTTTACAATGAGCAGTTCTTC	CASSLTSGVYNEQFF
TRBJ1-2	.	TRBD1	TRBV6-2/TRBV6-3	TGTGCCAGCAGTATTTTCCTACAGGGGGCGATATCGGACTATGGCTACACCTTC	CASSIFLQGAISDYGYTF
TRBJ1-5	.	.	TRBV12-3/TRBV12-4	TGTGCCAGCAGCTTCAGTCCGGGACAAAAACAGCATTTT	CASSFSPGQKQHF
TRBJ1-4	.	.	TRBV18	TGTGCCAGCTCACCACTGGGACAAACTAATGAAAAACTGTTTTTT	CASSPLGQTNEKLFF
TRBJ2-1	.	.	TRBV13	TGTGCCAGCAGCTTAGTACTGGGGGCCTCCTACAATGAGCAGTTCTTC	CASSLVLGASYNEQFF
TRBJ2-7	once	.	TRBV18	TGTGCCAGCTCACCAAGCTACTTTGCGGACGAGCAGTACTTC	CASSPSYFADEQYF
TRBJ2-7	.	TRBD2	TRBV6-5	TGTGCCAGCAGTTACACGGGAGGGAGCTCCTACGAGCAGTACTTC	CASSYTGGSSYEQYF
TRBJ2-3	.	TRBD2	TRBV6-6	TGTGCCAGCAGTTACAGCAGCGGGAGGGTCCGAGATACGCAGTATTTT	CASSYSSGRVRDTQYF
TRBJ1-2	.	.	TRBV3-1/TRBV3-2	TGTGCCAGCAGAAGGATGGGGGAGAGGGGAGGTGGCTACACCTTC	CASRRMGERGGGYTF
TRBJ1-4	.	.	TRBV30	TGTGTGGCAGGGGTTAATGAAAAACTGTTTTTT	CVAGVNEKLFF
TRBJ1-5	.	TRBD1	TRBV28	TGTGCCAGCAGTGTGACAGGGACGCATCAGCCCCAGCATTTT	CASSVTGTHQPQHF
TRBJ2-7	many	.	TRBV7-9	TGTGCCAGCAGCTCCCGCCCCTCGAACCGGGATGCCTACGAGCAGTACTTC	CASSSRPSNRDAYEQYF